A single sample gave rise to the 27 T cell receptor beta chains below, sequenced in a study of OX40 agonist ivuxolimab in advanced cancers. The data were produced by immunoSEQ multiplex PCR, yet TCRdb's version contains in-frame clones alone and is incomplete. The table has roughly 70,000 clones, around 90% seen once; the top ten hold roughly 2.4%. Specimen: CD4+ or CD8+ T cells sorted from blood, collected in a trial of the OX40 agonist ivuxolimab. The origin of the receptors is an adult with an advanced solid tumor such as melanoma, head and neck, liver or kidney cancer.

The chain joins TRBV5-1 to TRBJ2-1; 8 positions agree with TRBD2. This CDR3 has 14 amino acids. Losses at the gene ends were 4 bases for V and 4 bases for J; bases not matched to a gene: 4. In germline, CDR1 is SGHRS, CDR2 YFSETQ. This CDR3 reads CASSVSGTYNEQFF. CDR3 sequence (DNA): TGCGCCAGCAGCGTTAGCGGGACTTACAATGAGCAGTTCTTC.

V gene TRBV2 combines with J gene TRBJ1-2; perhaps TRBD1 as D (6 bases). Trimming left V 2 bases short and J 3 bases short, with 13 bases between. Germline V CDR1 and CDR2: SNHLY, FYNNEI. The CDR3 loop spans 15 amino acids. CDR3 amino acids: CASSESTGSDYGYTF. The CDR3, as DNA: TGTGCCAGCAGTGAATCTACAGGGTCGGACTATGGCTACACCTTC.

V and J are TRBV21-1 and TRBJ1-5. TRBV21-1 is a pseudogene locus. This CDR3 has 13 residues. This CDR3 reads CASSKAQPAPQHF. CDR3 bases: TGTGCCAGCAGCAAAGCTCAGCCCGCGCCCCAGCATTTT.

This chain uses TRBV11-3 with TRBJ2-1; D not certain. Germline V lookup: CDR1 SGHNT, CDR2 YENEEA. V lost 8 bases and J lost 5, with 16 bases in between. The CDR3 is 14 residues long. The CDR3 is CASGDRKGNNEQFF. CDR3 in DNA: TGTGCCAGCGGCGATCGGAAGGGAAACAATGAGCAGTTCTTC.

The chain carries TRBV6-6 and TRBJ2-7; D gene unclear. The CDR3 has 13 residues. Deletions cut 0 bases from V and 5 bases from J, with 8 bases between. Germline CDR1 MNHNY, CDR2 SVGAGI (reference sequence). DNA of the CDR3: TGTGCCAGCAGTTACTCGATTGGGAACGAGCAGTACTTC. Translation: CASSYSIGNEQYF.

This chain joins TRBV9 and TRBJ1-3; D remains ambiguous. Germline CDR1 reads SGDLS; CDR2 reads YYNGEE. Trimming pared 5 bases from V and 2 bases from J, leaving 11 bases between. This CDR3 comprises 14 residues. CDR3 sequence reads: CASRAGSAGNTIYF. CDR3 DNA: TGTGCCAGCAGAGCGGGGTCCGCTGGAAACACCATATATTTT.

The chain links TRBV28 to TRBJ2-3, with 12 bases aligning to TRBD2. The CDR3 contains 17 residues. V shed 4 bases and J 4 bases; nucleotides not matched to a gene: 9. Germline V gives CDR1 MDHEN, CDR2 SYDVKM. CDR3 amino acids: CASSSPRLAGVPDTQYF. The CDR3 bases are TGTGCCAGCAGTTCCCCCCGACTAGCGGGAGTCCCAGATACGCAGTATTTT.

The V gene is TRBV4-3, the J gene TRBJ1-6; D is uncertain. Trimming stripped 1 base from V and 10 bases from J, with 17 bases between. CDR1 is LGHNA and CDR2 is YSLEER in the germline V gene. The CDR3 consists of 16 residues. This CDR3 is CASSQGVRGMASPLHF. DNA of the CDR3: TGCGCCAGCAGCCAAGGAGTAAGAGGGATGGCGTCACCCCTCCACTTT.

The chain recombines TRBV27 with TRBJ1-2, with D uncertain. Trimming took 1 base from V and 0 from J, leaving 9 bases between them. Germline V gives CDR1 MNHEY, CDR2 SMNVEV (reference sequence). The CDR3 consists of 15 residues. In DNA, the CDR3 is TGTGCCAGCAGTTTATTGGCAGCTCCTAACTATGGCTACACCTTC. Its protein product is CASSLLAAPNYGYTF.

This chain links TRBV7-2 with TRBJ1-3; D is unclear. The CDR3 loop spans 15 amino acids. With 3 bases removed from V and 0 bases from J, the gap between germline ends came to 9 bases. Germline CDR1 reads SGHTA; CDR2 reads FQGNSA. The CDR3 bases are TGTGCCAGCAGCTTGAGCAGCAGCTCTGGAAACACCATATATTTT. Translated: CASSLSSSSGNTIYF.

The J gene is TRBJ1-1, the V gene TRBV7-2, with D possibly TRBD1 on 6 matching bases. The CDR3 loop spans 13 amino acids. With 4 bases removed from V and 9 bases from J, the gap between germline ends came to 15 bases. Germline V gene data show CDR1 as SGHTA and CDR2 as FQGNSA. CDR3 DNA: TGTGCCAGCAGCTCAGAGATCGGGGGGCAAGCTTTCTTT. Translation gives CASSSEIGGQAFF.

The chain recombines TRBV15 with TRBJ2-3, with TRBD2 matching 8 bases. CDR1 LNHNV and CDR2 YYDKDF come from the germline V gene (reference sequence). The CDR3 has 16 amino acids. J gave up 4 bases and V 1 base, and 7 bases lay outside the gene matches. The chain's CDR3 is CATSRGGSGGADTQYF. The CDR3 nucleotides read TGTGCCACCAGCAGAGGAGGCAGCGGGGGAGCAGATACGCAGTATTTT. Together with reference TRBV15 and TRBJ2-3, the CDR3 gives the full variable domain: DAMVIQNPRYQVTQFGKPVTLSCSQTLNHNVMYWYQQKSSQAPKLLFHYYDKDFNNEADTPDNFQSRRPNTSFCFLDIRSPGLGDTAMYLCATSRGGSGGADTQYFGPGTRLTVL.

The V and J genes are TRBV4-1 and TRBJ2-3; 8 bases are a match to TRBD1. Germline-derived CDR1 and CDR2 are MGHRA and YSYEKL. With 7 bases clipped from V and 4 bases from J, the junction kept 10 bases outside the gene matches. The CDR3 loop spans 15 amino acids. The CDR3 nucleotides read TGCGCCAGCACAGGGGGCCGGGTCAGCGCAGATACGCAGTATTTT. This sequence encodes CASTGGRVSADTQYF.

The CDR3 nucleotides are TGTGCCAGCAGCAGATTGAGCGGGGGGGCTTCCTACAATGAGCAGTTCTTC. Translation gives CASSRLSGGASYNEQFF. The genes are TRBV21-1 and TRBJ2-1; the table's D gene call, TRBD2, was not cross checked with the DNA. TRBV21-1 is flagged as a pseudogene. This CDR3 region has 17 residues.

The chain is built from TRBV5-1 and TRBJ2-3; 13 nucleotides agree with TRBD2. This CDR3 spans 17 amino acids. Germline loops: CDR1 SGHRS, CDR2 YFSETQ. The ends lost 9 bases at V and 0 bases at J; junction bases unmatched: 10. CDR3 nucleotide sequence: TGCGCCACTTCTACTAGCGGGAGGGCCCCTAGCACAGATACGCAGTATTTT. It specifies CATSTSGRAPSTDTQYF.

The chain uses TRBV6-1 and TRBJ1-5, with 8 bases aligning to TRBD1. Germline CDR1 is MNHNS and CDR2 is SASEGT. This CDR3 is built from 14 residues. The trim removed 5 bases at V and 2 bases at J, leaving 2 bases unmatched. CDR3 loop: CASSLTGGNQPQHF. CDR3 coding DNA: TGTGCCAGCAGTTTGACAGGGGGCAATCAGCCCCAGCATTTT.

This chain connects TRBV9 to TRBJ2-3, with no clear D. Germline-derived CDR1 and CDR2 are SGDLS and YYNGEE. The CDR3 consists of 13 residues. Trimming removed 1 base at V and 4 bases at J, with 7 bases between. The CDR3 here is CASSVLEADTQYF. The CDR3 nucleotides read TGTGCCAGCAGCGTATTAGAGGCAGATACGCAGTATTTT.

The chain joins TRBV7-8 to TRBJ2-7, with D unresolved. The CDR3 spans 14 residues. Germline V lookup: CDR1 SGHVS, CDR2 FQNEAQ. Trimming removed 2 bases at V and 2 bases at J, with 10 bases between. CDR3 DNA: TGTGCCAGCAGCTTAATCGCAGGTCCCTACGAGCAGTACTTC. Its translation: CASSLIAGPYEQYF.

The chain links TRBV5-1 to TRBJ1-2; 8 positions agree with TRBD1. Germline CDR1 SGHRS, CDR2 YFSETQ. Losses at the gene ends were 4 bases for V and 7 bases for J; bases not matched to a gene: 15. CDR3 size: 16 residues. The CDR3 sequence: CASSPTIGQGGGGYTF. The CDR3, as DNA: TGCGCCAGCAGCCCGACCATCGGACAGGGCGGCGGTGGCTACACCTTC.

The chain links TRBV7-2 to TRBJ2-5, with a weak D call TRBD1 (5 bases). Germline V CDR1 and CDR2: SGHTA, FQGNSA. This CDR3 region has 14 residues. Deletions cut 1 base from V and 5 bases from J, with 11 bases between. The CDR3, as DNA: TGTGCCAGCAGCTTAGGTATCCCAGGGGAGACCCAGTACTTC. This gives the protein CASSLGIPGETQYF.

The chain carries TRBV29-1 and TRBJ2-7, with D perhaps TRBD2 (5 bases). V was cut by 2 bases and J by 7 bases, with 15 bases left in between. CDR3 length equals 13 residues. Germline V gene sequence: CDR1 SQVTM, CDR2 ANQGSEA. The CDR3 bases are TGCAGCGTTGAATTGGAACTAGGGCGGGAGCAGTACTTC. Residues: CSVELELGREQYF.

The rearrangement uses TRBV6-6 and TRBJ2-7; no reliable D call. The CDR3 is 14 amino acids. The germline V gene encodes CDR1 MNHNY and CDR2 SVGAGI (reference sequence). The V gene lost 2 bases and the J gene lost 0 bases, with 8 bases spanning the gap. CDR3 region: CASSYDDSSYEQYF. CDR3 nucleotide sequence: TGTGCCAGCAGTTACGACGACTCCTCCTACGAGCAGTACTTC.

The chain uses TRBV30 and TRBJ2-3; 13 nucleotides line up with TRBD2. With 1 base clipped from V and 7 bases from J, the junction kept 2 bases outside the gene matches. CDR3 length: 14 residues. Germline CDR1 GTSNPN, CDR2 SVGIG (reference sequence). CDR3 protein: CAWSGLAGGYTQYF. CDR3 DNA: TGTGCCTGGAGTGGACTAGCGGGAGGTTATACGCAGTATTTT.

This rearrangement joins TRBV5-6 to TRBJ2-7; 8 bases align to TRBD1. Germline CDR1 is SGHDT and CDR2 is YYEEEE. The CDR3 length is 16 residues. Losses at the gene ends were 2 bases for V and 4 bases for J; bases not matched to a gene: 11. CDR3: CASSFRTGKDRYEQYF. In DNA, the CDR3 is TGTGCCAGCAGCTTTCGGACAGGGAAGGACCGATACGAGCAGTACTTC.

The CDR3 DNA is TGTGCCAGCAGCCCGGGGTCCTACGAGCAGTACTTC. It codes for CASSPGSYEQYF. The V and J genes are TRBV7-9 and TRBJ2-7; D may be TRBD2 (5 bases). Trimming took off 5 bases at V and 1 base at J, with 6 bases between the two ends. The CDR3 runs 12 residues. The germline CDR1 and CDR2 sequences are SEHNR and FQNEAQ (reference sequence).

The V and J genes are TRBV13 and TRBJ2-4; D not certain. The V gene lost 5 bases and the J gene lost 9 bases, with 11 bases spanning the gap. Germline assignment: CDR1 PRHDT and CDR2 FYEKMQ (reference sequence). The CDR3 runs 12 residues. CDR3 region: CASSIPRGIQYF. The CDR3 bases are TGTGCCAGCAGCATCCCTAGAGGCATTCAGTACTTC.

The genes are TRBV10-3 and TRBJ2-7, with D possibly being TRBD2 (5 bases). There are 18 residues in the CDR3. Per germline, CDR1 ENHRY and CDR2 SYGVKD. V was cut by 3 bases and J by 0 bases, with 21 bases left in between. The CDR3 DNA sequence: TGTGCCATCAGTGAACGGGAAGAAGGAATTTGGAGCTCCTACGAGCAGTACTTC. It is translated as CAISEREEGIWSSYEQYF.